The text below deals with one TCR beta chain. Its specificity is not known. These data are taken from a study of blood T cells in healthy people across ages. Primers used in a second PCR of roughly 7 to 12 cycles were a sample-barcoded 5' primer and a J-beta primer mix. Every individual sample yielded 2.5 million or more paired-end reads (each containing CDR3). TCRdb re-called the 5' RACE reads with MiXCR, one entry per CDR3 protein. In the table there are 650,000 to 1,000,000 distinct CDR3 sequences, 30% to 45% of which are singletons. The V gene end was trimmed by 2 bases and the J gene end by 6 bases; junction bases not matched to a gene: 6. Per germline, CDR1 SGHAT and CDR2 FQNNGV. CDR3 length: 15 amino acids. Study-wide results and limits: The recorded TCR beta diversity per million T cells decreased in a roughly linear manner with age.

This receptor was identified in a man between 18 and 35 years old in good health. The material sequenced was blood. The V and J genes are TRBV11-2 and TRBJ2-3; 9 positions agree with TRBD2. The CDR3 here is CASSLSERGADTQYF. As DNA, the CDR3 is TGTGCCAGCAGCTTATCCGAGCGGGGGGCGGATACGCAGTATTTT.